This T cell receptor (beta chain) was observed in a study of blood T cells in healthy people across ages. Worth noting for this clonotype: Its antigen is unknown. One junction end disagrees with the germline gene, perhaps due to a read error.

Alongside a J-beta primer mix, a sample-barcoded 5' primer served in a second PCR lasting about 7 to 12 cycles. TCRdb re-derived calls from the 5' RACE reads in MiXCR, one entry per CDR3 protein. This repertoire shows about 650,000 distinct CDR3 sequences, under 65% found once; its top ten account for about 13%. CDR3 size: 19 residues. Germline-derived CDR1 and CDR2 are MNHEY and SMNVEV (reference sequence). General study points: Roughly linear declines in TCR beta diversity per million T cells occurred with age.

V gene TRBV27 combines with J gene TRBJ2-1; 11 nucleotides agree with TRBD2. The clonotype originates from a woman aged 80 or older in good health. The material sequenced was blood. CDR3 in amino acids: CDSSSNIGLAGGLPFARFF. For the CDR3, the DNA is TGTGACAGCAGTTCTAATATAGGACTAGCGGGTGGTTTACCCTTTGCGAGGTTCTTC.